These 13 T cell receptor beta chains originate from one sample sequenced in a study of lymphopenia after photon versus proton radiotherapy. The repertoire was sequenced with immunoSEQ multiplex PCR; TCRdb's copy has only in-frame clones and lacks some. Of tens of thousands of clones in the sample, about four fifths were seen once. Source: peripheral blood, taken from a patient treated with proton-based radiotherapy. The receptors were sampled from a man in his 60s with pancreatic cancer.

The chain joins TRBV11-2 to TRBJ1-2; TRBD1 is a possible D gene (5 bases). Germline assignment: CDR1 SGHAT and CDR2 FQNNGV. The CDR3 is made up of 13 amino acids. The ends were cut back, 3 bases at V and 4 bases at J, with 9 bases in the middle. Here the CDR3 DNA reads TGTGCCAGCAGCTTGATTCAGGGCTATGGCTACACCTTC. Translated: CASSLIQGYGYTF.

The V gene is TRBV28, the J gene TRBJ2-1, with TRBD2 matching 10 bases. This CDR3 has 17 amino acids. The J segment lost 1 base and the V segment lost 3 bases, leaving 6 bases of the junction unmatched. Per germline, CDR1 MDHEN and CDR2 SYDVKM. The CDR3 here is CASSFASGRGSYNEQFF. The CDR3 bases are TGTGCCAGCAGTTTTGCTAGCGGGAGAGGTTCCTACAATGAGCAGTTCTTC.

CDR3 in amino acids: CASSVDWGGEQYF. The CDR3, as DNA: TGTGCCAGCAGTGTCGACTGGGGCGGCGAGCAGTACTTC. The chain has TRBV28 and TRBJ2-7, with a possible D match to TRBD1 (5 bases). This CDR3 region has 13 residues. Germline values: CDR1 MDHEN, CDR2 SYDVKM. Trimming cost V 5 bases and J 6 bases, with 14 bases left between them.

This sequence joins TRBV7-3 and TRBJ2-7, with 7 bases matching TRBD1. This CDR3 has 14 amino acids. Germline-derived CDR1 and CDR2 are SGHTA and FQGTGA. V lost 1 base to trimming and J lost 0 bases; unmatched junction nucleotides: 0. CDR3 DNA sequence: TGTGCCAGCAGCTTAAGGGACAGCTCCTACGAGCAGTACTTC. Residues: CASSLRDSSYEQYF.

DNA for the CDR3: TGTGCCAGCAGCTTAGGCAGGGGGCGGGAGGGGTACGAGCAGTACTTC. It codes for CASSLGRGREGYEQYF. The chain uses TRBV7-2 and TRBJ2-7; tentative D call: TRBD2 (9 bases). CDR3 size: 16 residues. Germline CDR1 is SGHTA and CDR2 is FQGNSA. V lost 1 base to trimming and J lost 4 bases, with 17 bases between them. The whole variable domain, remainder taken from reference TRBV7-2 and TRBJ2-7, is GAGVSQSPSNKVTEKGKDVELRCDPISGHTALYWYRQSLGQGLEFLIYFQGNSAPDKSGLPSDRFSAERTGGSVSTLTIQRTQQEDSAVYLCASSLGRGREGYEQYFGPGTRLTVT.

This chain joins TRBV5-1 and TRBJ2-2, with a possible D match to TRBD1 (5 bases). This CDR3 is 15 amino acids long. Trimming took off 3 bases at V and 1 base at J, with 10 bases between the two ends. Germline V gives CDR1 SGHRS, CDR2 YFSETQ. The CDR3 reads CASSSRQLNTGELFF. In DNA, the CDR3 is TGCGCCAGCAGCTCCCGACAGCTGAACACCGGGGAGCTGTTTTTT.

V is TRBV7-9 and J is TRBJ2-6; D assignment may be TRBD1 or TRBD2 (5 bases each). V was trimmed by 11 bases and J by 2 bases, leaving 7 bases between them. Germline-derived CDR1 and CDR2 are SEHNR and FQNEAQ (reference sequence). This CDR3 region has 12 residues. This CDR3 is CAGGAGANVLTF. In DNA, the CDR3 is TGTGCCGGGGGAGCTGGGGCCAACGTCCTGACTTTC.

This clone was picked up a small number of times. The CDR3 protein is CASSYSGGLSNQPQHF. CDR3 sequence (DNA): TGTGCCAGCAGTTACTCGGGGGGGCTGAGCAATCAGCCCCAGCATTTT. J is TRBJ1-5 and V is TRBV6-6; a possible D gene is TRBD1 (6 bases). The CDR3 contains 16 residues. The germline V and J ends were trimmed by 0 bases and 1 base, with 10 bases remaining between them. Per germline, CDR1 MNHNY and CDR2 SVGAGI (reference sequence).

The chain combines TRBV19 with TRBJ1-1, with no clear D. The CDR3 is made up of 14 amino acids. V was cut by 5 bases and J by 1 base, with 11 bases left in between. The germline gives CDR1 LNHDA, CDR2 SQIVND (reference sequence). Written as DNA, the CDR3 is TGTGCCAGTAGTGTGCGGCAGGAGAACACTGAAGCTTTCTTT. This codes for CASSVRQENTEAFF.

V is TRBV2 and J is TRBJ1-1; no clear D gene. The CDR3 covers 13 residues. Deletions cut 3 bases from V and 3 bases from J, with 8 bases between. The germline CDR1 and CDR2 sequences are SNHLY and FYNNEI. The CDR3 loop is CASSEPRYTEAFF. DNA for the CDR3: TGTGCCAGCAGTGAGCCCCGGTACACTGAAGCTTTCTTT.

The V gene is TRBV9, the J gene TRBJ2-1; D gene uncertain. The germline CDR1 and CDR2 sequences are SGDLS and YYNGEE. The V end was cut by 4 bases, the J end by 0 bases, with 20 bases between. This CDR3 has 18 residues. DNA of the CDR3: TGTGCCAGCAGCCCTCCCCCCGGGCGCAGGAGCTCCTACAATGAGCAGTTCTTC. It is translated as CASSPPPGRRSSYNEQFF.

This chain links TRBV7-9 with TRBJ2-7, with 7 bases that match TRBD1. Germline values: CDR1 SEHNR, CDR2 FQNEAQ (reference sequence). The length of the CDR3 is 15 residues. V gave up 5 bases and J gave up 5 bases; unmatched junction bases: 12. CDR3 sequence: CASSPGTVSGNEQYF. CDR3 in DNA: TGTGCCAGCAGCCCCGGGACAGTCTCGGGCAACGAGCAGTACTTC.

The chain is built from TRBV9 and TRBJ2-1, with D possibly matching TRBD2 (6 bases). The ends were cut back, 2 bases at V and 5 bases at J, with 17 bases in the middle. This CDR3 is 16 amino acids long. Germline-derived CDR1 and CDR2 are SGDLS and YYNGEE. In nucleotides, the CDR3 is TGTGCCAGCAGCGTGGGTGGGAGGCCTGTAAACAATGAGCAGTTCTTC. The encoded protein is CASSVGGRPVNNEQFF.